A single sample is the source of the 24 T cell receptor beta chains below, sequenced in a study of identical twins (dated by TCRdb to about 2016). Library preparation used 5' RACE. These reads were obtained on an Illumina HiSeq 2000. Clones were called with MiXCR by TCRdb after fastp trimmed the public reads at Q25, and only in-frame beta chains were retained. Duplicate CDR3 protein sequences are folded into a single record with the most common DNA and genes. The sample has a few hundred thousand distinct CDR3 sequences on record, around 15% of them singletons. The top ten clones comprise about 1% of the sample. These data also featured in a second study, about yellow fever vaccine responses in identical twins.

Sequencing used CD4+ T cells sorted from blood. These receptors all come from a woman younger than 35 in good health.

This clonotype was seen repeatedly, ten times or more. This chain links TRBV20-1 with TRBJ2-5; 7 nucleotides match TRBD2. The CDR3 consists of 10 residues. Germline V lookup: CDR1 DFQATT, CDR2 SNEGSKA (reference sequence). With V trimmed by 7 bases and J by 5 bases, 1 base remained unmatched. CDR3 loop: CSDGGETQYF. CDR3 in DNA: TGCAGTGACGGGGGGGAGACCCAGTACTTC.

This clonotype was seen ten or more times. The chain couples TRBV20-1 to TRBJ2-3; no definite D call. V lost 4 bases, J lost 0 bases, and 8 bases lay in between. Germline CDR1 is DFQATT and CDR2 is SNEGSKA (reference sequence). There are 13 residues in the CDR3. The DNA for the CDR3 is TGCAGTGCTACTTCACCTAGCACAGATACGCAGTATTTT. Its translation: CSATSPSTDTQYF.

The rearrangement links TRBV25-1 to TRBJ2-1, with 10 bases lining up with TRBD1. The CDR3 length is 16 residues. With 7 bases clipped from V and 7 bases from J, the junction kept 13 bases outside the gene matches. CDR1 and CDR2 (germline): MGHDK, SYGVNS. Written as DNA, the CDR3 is TGTGCCAGCACCCCGGGATCGGGACAGGGGTGGAATGAGCAGTTCTTC. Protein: CASTPGSGQGWNEQFF.

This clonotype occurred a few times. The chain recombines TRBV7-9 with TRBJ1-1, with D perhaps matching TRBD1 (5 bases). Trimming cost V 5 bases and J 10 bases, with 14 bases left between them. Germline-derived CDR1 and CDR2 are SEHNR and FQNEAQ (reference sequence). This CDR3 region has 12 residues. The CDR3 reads CASSPVGRGAFF. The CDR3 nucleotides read TGTGCCAGCAGCCCCGTCGGTAGGGGAGCTTTCTTT.

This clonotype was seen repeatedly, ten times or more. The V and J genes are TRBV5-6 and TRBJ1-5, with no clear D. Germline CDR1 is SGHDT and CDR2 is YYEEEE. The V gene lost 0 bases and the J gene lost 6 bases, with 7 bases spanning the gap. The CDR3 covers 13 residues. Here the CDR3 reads CASSLGLSQPQHF. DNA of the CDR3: TGTGCCAGCAGCTTGGGGTTGAGTCAGCCCCAGCATTTT.

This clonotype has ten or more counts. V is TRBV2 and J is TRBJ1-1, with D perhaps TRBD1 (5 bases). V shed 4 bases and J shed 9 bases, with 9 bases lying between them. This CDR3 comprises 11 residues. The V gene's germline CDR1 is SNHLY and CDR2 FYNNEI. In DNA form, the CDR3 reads TGTGCCAGCAGTGGGGGGAGGAAAGCTTTCTTT. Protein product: CASSGGRKAFF.

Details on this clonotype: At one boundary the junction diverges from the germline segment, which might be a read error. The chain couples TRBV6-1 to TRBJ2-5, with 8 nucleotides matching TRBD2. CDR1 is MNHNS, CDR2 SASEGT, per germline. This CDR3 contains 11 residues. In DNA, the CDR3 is TGTGCCAGCAGTGACGGGAGGGCCTTGAACTTC. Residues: CASSDGRALNF.

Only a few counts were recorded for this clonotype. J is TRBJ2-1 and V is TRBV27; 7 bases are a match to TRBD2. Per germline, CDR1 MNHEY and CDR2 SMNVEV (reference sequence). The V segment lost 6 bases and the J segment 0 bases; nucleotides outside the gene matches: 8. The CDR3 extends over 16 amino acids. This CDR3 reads CASRNRAGSSYNEQFF. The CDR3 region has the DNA TGTGCCAGCAGAAACCGAGCGGGGAGCTCCTACAATGAGCAGTTCTTC.

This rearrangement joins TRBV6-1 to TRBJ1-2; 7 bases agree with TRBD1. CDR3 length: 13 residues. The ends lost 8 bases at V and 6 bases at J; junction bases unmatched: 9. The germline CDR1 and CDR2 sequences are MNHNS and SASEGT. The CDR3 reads CASASDRTDGYTF. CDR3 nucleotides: TGTGCCAGCGCTTCGGACAGGACTGATGGCTACACCTTC.

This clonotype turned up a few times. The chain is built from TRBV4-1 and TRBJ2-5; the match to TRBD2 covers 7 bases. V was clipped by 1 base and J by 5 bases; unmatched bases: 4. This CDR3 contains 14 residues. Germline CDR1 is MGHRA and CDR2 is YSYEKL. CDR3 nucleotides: TGCGCCAGCAGCCAAGGTGGGGGGGTGGAGACCCAGTACTTC. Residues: CASSQGGGVETQYF.

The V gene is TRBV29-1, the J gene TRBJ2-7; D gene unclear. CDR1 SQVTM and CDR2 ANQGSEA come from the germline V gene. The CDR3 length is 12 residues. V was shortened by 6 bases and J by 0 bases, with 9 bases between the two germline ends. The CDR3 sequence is CSVLLGSYEQYF. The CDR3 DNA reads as TGCAGCGTACTTTTGGGCTCCTACGAGCAGTACTTC.

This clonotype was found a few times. CDR3 nucleotide sequence: TGCAGCGGCGCAAGCTCCTACAATGAGCAGTTCTTC. It translates to CSGASSYNEQFF. The chain is built from TRBV29-1 and TRBJ2-1; D uncertain. CDR3 length: 12 amino acids. Per the germline V gene, CDR1 is SQVTM and CDR2 is ANQGSEA. The V gene lost 7 bases and the J gene lost 0 bases, with 7 bases spanning the gap.

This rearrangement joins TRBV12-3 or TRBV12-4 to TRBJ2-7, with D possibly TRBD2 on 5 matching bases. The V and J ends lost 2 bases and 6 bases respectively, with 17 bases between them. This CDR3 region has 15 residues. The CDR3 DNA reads TGTGCCAGCAGTTTAACCGGGGTTAAGGTGAGCGAGCAGTACTTC. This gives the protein CASSLTGVKVSEQYF.

Here the CDR3 DNA reads TGCAGTGCCCCGTCGGCGGCGGGACAAACTAGCACAGATACGCAGTATTTT. Protein sequence: CSAPSAAGQTSTDTQYF. The chain has TRBV20-1 and TRBJ2-3; D may correspond to TRBD1 or TRBD2 (6 bases each). V was clipped by 6 bases and J by 0 bases, with 22 bases between them. The CDR3 totals 17 residues. CDR1 DFQATT and CDR2 SNEGSKA come from the germline V gene (reference sequence).

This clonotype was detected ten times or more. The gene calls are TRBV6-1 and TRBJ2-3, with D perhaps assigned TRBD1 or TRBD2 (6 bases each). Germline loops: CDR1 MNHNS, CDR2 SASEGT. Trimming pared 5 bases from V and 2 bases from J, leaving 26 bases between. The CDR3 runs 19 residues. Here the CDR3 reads CASSRKRTAGGANTDTQYF. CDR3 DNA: TGTGCCAGCAGTCGAAAAAGGACAGCCGGAGGGGCTAACACAGATACGCAGTATTTT.

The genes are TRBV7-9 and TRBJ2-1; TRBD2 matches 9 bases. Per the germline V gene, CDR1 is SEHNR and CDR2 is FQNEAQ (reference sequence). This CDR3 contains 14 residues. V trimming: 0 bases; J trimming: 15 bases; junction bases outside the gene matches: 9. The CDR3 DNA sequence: TGTGCCAGCAGCTTAGCCCTTCCCGGGACTAGCCCGTTCTTC. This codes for CASSLALPGTSPFF.

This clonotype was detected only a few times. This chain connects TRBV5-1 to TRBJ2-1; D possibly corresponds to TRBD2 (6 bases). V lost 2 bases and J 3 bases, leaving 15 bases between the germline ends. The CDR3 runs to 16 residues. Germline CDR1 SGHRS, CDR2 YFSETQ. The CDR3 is CASSFQGLNNYNEQFF. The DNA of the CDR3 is TGCGCCAGCAGCTTCCAAGGACTAAACAACTACAATGAGCAGTTCTTC.

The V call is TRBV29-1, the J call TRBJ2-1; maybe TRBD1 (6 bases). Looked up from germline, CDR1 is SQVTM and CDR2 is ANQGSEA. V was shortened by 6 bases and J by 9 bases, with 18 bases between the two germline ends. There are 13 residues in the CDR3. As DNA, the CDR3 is TGCAGCGTAGAAAAACAGGGTTTAGGTGAGCAGTTCTTC. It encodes CSVEKQGLGEQFF.

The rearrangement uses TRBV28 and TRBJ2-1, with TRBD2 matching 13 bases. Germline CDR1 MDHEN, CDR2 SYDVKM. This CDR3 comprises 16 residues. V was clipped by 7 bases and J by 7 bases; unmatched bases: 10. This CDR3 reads CASTLGTSGNWNEQFF. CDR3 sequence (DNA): TGTGCCAGCACCCTCGGGACTAGCGGGAATTGGAATGAGCAGTTCTTC.

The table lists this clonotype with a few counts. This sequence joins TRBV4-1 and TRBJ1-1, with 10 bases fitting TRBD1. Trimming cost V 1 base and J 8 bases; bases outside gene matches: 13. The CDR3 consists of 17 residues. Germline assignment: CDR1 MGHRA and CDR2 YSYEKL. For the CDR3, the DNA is TGCGCCAGCAGCCAAGCCCGGGACAGGGGCCCGAAGATGGAAGCTTTCTTT. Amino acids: CASSQARDRGPKMEAFF.

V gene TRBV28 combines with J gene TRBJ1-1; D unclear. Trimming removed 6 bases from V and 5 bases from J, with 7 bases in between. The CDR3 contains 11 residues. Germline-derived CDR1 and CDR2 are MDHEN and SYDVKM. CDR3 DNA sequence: TGTGCCAGCAGAATATTGACTGAAGCTTTCTTT. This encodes CASRILTEAFF.

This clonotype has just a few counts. The CDR3 reads CASSEGWRGEHNQPQHF. CDR3 bases: TGTGCCAGCAGTGAAGGGTGGAGAGGGGAACACAATCAGCCCCAGCATTTT. This chain uses TRBV2 with TRBJ1-5; tentative D call: TRBD1 (5 bases). Deletions cut 1 base from V and 3 bases from J, with 16 bases between. Germline CDR1 reads SNHLY; CDR2 reads FYNNEI. CDR3 length equals 17 residues.

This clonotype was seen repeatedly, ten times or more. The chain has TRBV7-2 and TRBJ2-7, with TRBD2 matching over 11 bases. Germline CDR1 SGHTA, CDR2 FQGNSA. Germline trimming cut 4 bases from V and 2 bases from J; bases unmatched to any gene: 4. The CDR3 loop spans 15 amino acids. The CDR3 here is CASSSLAGGPYEQYF. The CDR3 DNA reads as TGTGCCAGCAGCTCGTTAGCGGGAGGGCCCTACGAGCAGTACTTC.

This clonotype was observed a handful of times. The CDR3 protein is CASSLMGLANEQFF. CDR3 DNA sequence: TGTGCCAGCAGTTTGATGGGACTAGCTAATGAGCAGTTCTTC. The chain is built from TRBV6-2 or TRBV6-3 and TRBJ2-1; 9 bases line up with TRBD2. The CDR3 is 14 amino acids. After removal of 4 bases from V and 7 bases from J, the junction contained 5 bases not matched to a gene. The V gene's germline CDR1 is MNHEY and CDR2 SVGEGT.